This TCR beta chain came from a study of T-cell reconstitution after alpha-beta-depleted transplantation in children. A library of TCRbeta sequences, prepared with unique molecular identifiers, was generated. Using its own MiXCR run on the PCR reads, TCRdb lists one record per CDR3 protein. The table lists 500,000 to 600,000 distinct CDR3 sequences, about 30% of them singletons, with 2% to 3% in the top ten. The sequences come from PBMCs from the stem cell graft donor, collected from the stem cell graft. This clonotype was sampled from a human donor who donated a stem cell graft to a child with aplastic anemia.

The CDR3 DNA reads as TGTGCCAGCACAACAGGGTTAACACACACTGAAGCTTTCTTT. It translates to CASTTGLTHTEAFF. The chain uses TRBV6-1 and TRBJ1-1; a weak D match, TRBD1 (6 bases). CDR1 is MNHNS, CDR2 SASEGT, per germline. The CDR3 loop spans 14 amino acids. With 7 bases removed from V and 3 bases from J, the gap between germline ends came to 15 bases.